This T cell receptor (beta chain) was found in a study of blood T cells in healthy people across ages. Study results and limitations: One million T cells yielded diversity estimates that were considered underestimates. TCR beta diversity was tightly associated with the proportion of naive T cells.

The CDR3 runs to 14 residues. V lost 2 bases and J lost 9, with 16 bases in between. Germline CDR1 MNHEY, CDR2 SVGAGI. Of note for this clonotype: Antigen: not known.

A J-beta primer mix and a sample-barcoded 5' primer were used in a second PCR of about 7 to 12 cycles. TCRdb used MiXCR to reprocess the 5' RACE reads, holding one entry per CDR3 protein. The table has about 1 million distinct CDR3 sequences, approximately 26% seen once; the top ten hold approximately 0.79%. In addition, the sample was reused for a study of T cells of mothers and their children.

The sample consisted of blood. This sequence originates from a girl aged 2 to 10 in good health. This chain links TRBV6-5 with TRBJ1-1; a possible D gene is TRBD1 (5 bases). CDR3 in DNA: TGTGCCAGCAGTTACGGGGGAGTTCCGCGCCAAGCTTTCTTT. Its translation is CASSYGGVPRQAFF.